The rows below give T cell receptor beta chains drawn from one sample of a study of cytomegalovirus exposure and HLA in healthy donors. Profiled with immunoSEQ multiplex PCR; TCRdb holds only in-frame clones, not every one. The data show about 130,000 clones, 75% to 85% seen once. The sequencing sample was made of PBMCs. The receptor set was obtained from a man aged 25 to 45 in good health and CMV-seronegative. CDR3s include the opening cysteine and the closing phenylalanine or tryptophan. The D gene is left open where the match is weak. Expanded clones are given a class, and other clones once, few, many or no size at all.

-	TRBJ1-5	TRBV6-1	TRBD1	CASSGGSGQTVYSNQPQHF	TGTGCCAGCAGTGGGGGGTCGGGACAGACGGTCTATAGCAATCAGCCCCAGCATTTT
once	TRBJ1-1	TRBV29-1	TRBD1	CSVDRGRGTEAFF	TGCAGCGTTGACAGGGGGCGCGGCACTGAAGCTTTCTTT
-	TRBJ2-7	TRBV7-8	-	CASSRVPGGSYEQYF	TGTGCCAGCAGCCGCGTCCCTGGCGGATCCTACGAGCAGTACTTC
-	TRBJ2-6	TRBV4-3	TRBD2	CASSQDGLAGPSGANVLTF	TGCGCCAGCAGCCAAGATGGGTTAGCGGGACCCTCTGGGGCCAACGTCCTGACTTTC
once	TRBJ2-5	TRBV14	-	CASSQDAGQQETQYF	TGTGCCAGCAGCCAAGACGCGGGACAGCAAGAGACCCAGTACTTC
-	TRBJ2-1	TRBV19	TRBD1	CASSRGRNEQFF	TGTGCCAGTAGCAGGGGGCGCAATGAGCAGTTCTTC
once	TRBJ1-5	TRBV7-2	-	CASSLNGRVRNQPQHF	TGTGCCAGCAGCTTAAACGGCAGGGTTCGCAATCAGCCCCAGCATTTT
-	TRBJ1-5	TRBV19	TRBD1	CASSMGQGWVPQHF	TGTGCCAGTAGTATGGGACAGGGATGGGTGCCCCAGCATTTT
-	TRBJ1-5	TRBV6-5	-	CASSVSGPQHF	TGTGCCAGCAGTGTATCCGGGCCCCAGCATTTT
-	TRBJ2-1	TRBV5-6	TRBD2	CASSLGLAGLSREQFF	TGTGCCAGCAGCTTGGGACTAGCGGGGTTGTCGAGAGAGCAGTTCTTC
-	TRBJ1-2	TRBV29-1	-	CSVEGQGNYGYTF	TGCAGCGTTGAGGGGCAGGGAAACTATGGCTACACCTTC
-	TRBJ2-2	TRBV11-2	-	CASSLAGSGTGELFF	TGTGCCAGCAGCTTAGCCGGGAGCGGCACCGGGGAGCTGTTTTTT
few	TRBJ2-7	TRBV6-1	TRBD1	CASSRDRGLYEQYF	TGTGCCAGCAGCCGGGACAGGGGGCTATACGAGCAGTACTTC
once	TRBJ2-7	TRBV7-2	-	CASSYIKGASYEQYF	TGTGCCAGCAGCTACATAAAAGGAGCGTCCTACGAGCAGTACTTC
-	TRBJ2-7	TRBV2	TRBD2	CASTRLAGGRVHEQYF	TGTGCCAGCACGAGACTAGCGGGAGGGCGGGTCCACGAGCAGTACTTC
-	TRBJ2-1	TRBV5-6	TRBD2	CASSPPVAGEVGLYNEQFF	TGTGCCAGCAGCCCCCCAGTAGCGGGAGAGGTAGGACTTTACAATGAGCAGTTCTTC
-	TRBJ2-3	TRBV9	-	CASSVGVVSTDTQYF	TGTGCCAGCAGCGTAGGCGTCGTAAGCACAGATACGCAGTATTTT
-	TRBJ2-7	TRBV20-1	-	CSVLGLCEQYF	TGCAGTGTTTTGGGCTTATGCGAGCAGTACTTC
once	TRBJ2-7	TRBV5-6	TRBD2	CASSYYTSGITYEQYF	TGTGCCAGCAGCTACTATACTAGCGGGATCACCTACGAGCAGTACTTC
-	TRBJ2-2	TRBV7-6	-	CASSQGGLGELFF	TGTGCCAGCAGCCAAGGGGGTCTCGGGGAGCTGTTTTTT
few	TRBJ2-7	TRBV5-1	TRBD2	CASSLISGRVDEQYF	TGCGCCAGCAGCTTGATTAGCGGGAGAGTGGACGAGCAGTACTTC
few	TRBJ2-3	TRBV5-1	-	CASSLASDEWDTQYF	TGCGCCAGCAGCTTGGCCTCTGATGAGTGGGATACGCAGTATTTT
few	TRBJ1-1	TRBV4-1	-	CASSQIGGNTEAFF	TGCGCCAGCAGCCAAATCGGGGGGAACACTGAAGCTTTCTTT
-	TRBJ1-6	TRBV16	-	CASSQSRGVSSPLHF	TGTGCCAGCAGCCAATCCAGGGGCGTCAGTTCACCCCTCCACTTT
-	TRBJ2-7	TRBV7-8	TRBD2	CASSITPGGRESSYEQYF	TGTGCCAGCAGTATTACCCCCGGCGGGAGGGAGTCGAGCTACGAGCAGTACTTC
-	TRBJ2-3	TRBV27	-	CASSFYQRTGSTDTQYF	TGTGCCAGCAGTTTCTATCAGCGGACCGGGAGCACAGATACGCAGTATTTT
-	TRBJ2-2	TRBV7-9	-	CASSPVITGELFF	TGTGCCAGCAGCCCTGTAATCACCGGGGAGCTGTTTTTT
-	TRBJ2-3	TRBV4-3	TRBD1	CASSQARQGTTDTQYF	TGCGCCAGCAGCCAAGCCCGACAGGGTACCACAGATACGCAGTATTTT
-	TRBJ2-7	TRBV27	TRBD1	CASARGQSYEQYF	TGTGCCAGCGCCAGGGGGCAAAGTTACGAGCAGTACTTC
-	TRBJ1-2	TRBV5-1	-	CASTDGQNYGYTF	TGCGCCAGCACTGATGGCCAGAATTATGGCTACACCTTC
-	TRBJ1-2	TRBV29-1	TRBD1	CSGQQGDGYGYTF	TGCAGCGGGCAACAGGGGGACGGCTATGGCTACACCTTC
-	TRBJ1-5	TRBV5-6	-	CASSLRGTDQPQHF	TGTGCCAGCAGCTTAAGGGGTACAGATCAGCCCCAGCATTTT
-	TRBJ1-3	TRBV7-2	-	CASSSGVSGNTIYF	TGTGCCAGCAGCTCAGGGGTCTCTGGAAACACCATATATTTT
-	TRBJ2-2	TRBV6-1	TRBD2	CASSVSGTNTGELFF	TGTGCCAGCAGTGTAAGCGGGACGAACACCGGGGAGCTGTTTTTT
-	TRBJ2-5	TRBV11-2	TRBD1	CASSLRQGQETQYF	TGTGCCAGCAGCCTAAGACAGGGCCAAGAGACCCAGTACTTC
-	TRBJ2-5	TRBV11-2	TRBD1	CASSLGDRSQETQYF	TGTGCCAGCAGCTTAGGGGACAGAAGTCAAGAGACCCAGTACTTC
few	TRBJ1-5	TRBV5-1	-	CASSPGTPNQPQHF	TGCGCCAGCAGCCCCGGGACACCGAATCAGCCCCAGCATTTT
-	TRBJ2-1	TRBV6-1	TRBD1	CASSGDRLSYNEQFF	TGTGCCAGCAGTGGGGACAGACTTTCCTACAATGAGCAGTTCTTC
-	TRBJ2-1	TRBV27	TRBD2	CASSGLADNEQFF	TGTGCCAGCAGCGGACTAGCGGACAATGAGCAGTTCTTC
-	TRBJ1-1	TRBV5-8	-	CASSPRGSNPEAFF	TGTGCCAGCAGCCCTCGGGGTTCGAACCCTGAAGCTTTCTTT
-	TRBJ2-7	TRBV5-4	-	CASSPDRLLYHEQYF	TGTGCCAGCAGCCCAGACAGGCTGCTTTACCACGAGCAGTACTTC
-	TRBJ2-1	TRBV9	-	CASSLSSYNEQFF	TGTGCCAGCAGCCTTAGCTCCTACAATGAGCAGTTCTTC
-	TRBJ2-7	TRBV28	-	CASSLVQQGGEVNEQYF	TGTGCCAGCAGTTTGGTTCAACAGGGGGGGGAAGTAAATGAGCAGTACTTC
-	TRBJ2-1	TRBV14	TRBD2	CASSQDSGISEQFF	TGTGCCAGCAGCCAAGATAGCGGGATATCTGAGCAGTTCTTC
few	TRBJ1-5	TRBV10-3	TRBD1	CAISGFRQGQGDQPQHF	TGTGCCATCAGTGGATTTCGTCAGGGACAGGGGGATCAGCCCCAGCATTTT
-	TRBJ2-1	TRBV27	-	CASSFRGNEQFF	TGTGCCAGCAGTTTCCGCGGCAATGAGCAGTTCTTC